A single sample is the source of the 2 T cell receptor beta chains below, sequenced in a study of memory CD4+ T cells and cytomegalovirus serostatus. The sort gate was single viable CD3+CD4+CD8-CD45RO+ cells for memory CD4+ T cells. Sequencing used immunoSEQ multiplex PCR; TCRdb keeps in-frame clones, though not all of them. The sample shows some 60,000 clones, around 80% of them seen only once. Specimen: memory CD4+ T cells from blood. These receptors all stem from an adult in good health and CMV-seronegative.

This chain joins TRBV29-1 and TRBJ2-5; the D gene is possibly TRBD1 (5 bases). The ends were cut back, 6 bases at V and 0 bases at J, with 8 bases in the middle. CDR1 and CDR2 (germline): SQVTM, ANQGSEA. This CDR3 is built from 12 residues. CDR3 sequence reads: CSVDTYQETQYF. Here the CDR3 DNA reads TGCAGCGTGGACACCTACCAAGAGACCCAGTACTTC.

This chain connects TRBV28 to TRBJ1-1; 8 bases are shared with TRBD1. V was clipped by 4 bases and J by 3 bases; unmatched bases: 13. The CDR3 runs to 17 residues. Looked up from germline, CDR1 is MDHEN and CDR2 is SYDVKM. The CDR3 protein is CASSSAGTGIGDTEAFF. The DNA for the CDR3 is TGTGCCAGCAGTTCCGCGGGGACAGGAATCGGGGACACTGAAGCTTTCTTT.